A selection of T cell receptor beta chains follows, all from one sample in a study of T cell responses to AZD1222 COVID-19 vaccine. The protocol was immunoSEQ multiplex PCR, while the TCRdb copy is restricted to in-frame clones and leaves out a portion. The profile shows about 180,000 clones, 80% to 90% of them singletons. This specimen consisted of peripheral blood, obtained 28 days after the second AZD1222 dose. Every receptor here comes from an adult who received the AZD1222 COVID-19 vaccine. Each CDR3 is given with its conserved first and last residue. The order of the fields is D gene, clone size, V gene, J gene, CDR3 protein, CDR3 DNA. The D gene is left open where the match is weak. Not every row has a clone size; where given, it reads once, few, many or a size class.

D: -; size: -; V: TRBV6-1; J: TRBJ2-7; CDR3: CASSDTHRDSYEQYF; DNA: TGTGCCAGCAGTGATACACATAGAGATTCCTACGAGCAGTACTTC
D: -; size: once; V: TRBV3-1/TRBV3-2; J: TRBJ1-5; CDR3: CASSQDQNQPQHF; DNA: TGTGCCAGCAGCCAAGACCAGAATCAGCCCCAGCATTTT
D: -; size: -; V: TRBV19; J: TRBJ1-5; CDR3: CASIAGRGWDNQPQHF; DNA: TGTGCCAGTATTGCGGGAAGGGGTTGGGACAATCAGCCCCAGCATTTT
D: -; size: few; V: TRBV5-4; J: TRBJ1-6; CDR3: CASSLAFGGDNSPLHF; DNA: TGTGCCAGCAGCTTGGCATTTGGTGGAGATAATTCACCCCTCCACTTT
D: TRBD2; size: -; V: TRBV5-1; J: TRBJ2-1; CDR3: CASGAGGLYNEQFF; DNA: TGCGCCAGCGGTGCGGGGGGCCTGTACAATGAGCAGTTCTTC
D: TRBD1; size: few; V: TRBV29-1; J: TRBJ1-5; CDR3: CSVDTGTGGNQPQHF; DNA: TGCAGCGTTGATACCGGAACAGGGGGCAATCAGCCCCAGCATTTT
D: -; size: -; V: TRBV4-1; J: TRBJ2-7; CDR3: CASSQAPGLGEQYF; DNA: TGCGCCAGCAGCCAGGCCCCGGGGCTGGGAGAGCAGTACTTC
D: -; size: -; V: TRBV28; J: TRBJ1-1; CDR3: CASSLGGKLNTEAFF; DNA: TGTGCCAGCAGTTTAGGGGGGAAATTGAACACTGAAGCTTTCTTT
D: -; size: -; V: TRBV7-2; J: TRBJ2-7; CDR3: CASSYLPKTSYEQYF; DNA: TGTGCCAGCAGCTACCTACCTAAGACTTCCTACGAGCAGTACTTC
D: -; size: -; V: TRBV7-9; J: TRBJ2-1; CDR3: CASSLAGRGGEQFF; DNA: TGTGCCAGCAGCTTAGCGGGGCGGGGTGGTGAGCAGTTCTTC
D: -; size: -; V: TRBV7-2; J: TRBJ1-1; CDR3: CASSFKGEAFF; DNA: TGTGCCAGCAGCTTCAAGGGTGAAGCTTTCTTT
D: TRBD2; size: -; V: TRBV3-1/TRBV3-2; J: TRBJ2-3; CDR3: CASSQALAGGTDTQYF; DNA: TGTGCCAGCAGCCAAGCTCTAGCGGGGGGCACAGATACGCAGTATTTT
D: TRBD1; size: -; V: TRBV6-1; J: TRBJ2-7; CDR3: CASSEGQGTYEQYF; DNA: TGTGCCAGCAGTGAAGGACAGGGTACCTACGAGCAGTACTTC
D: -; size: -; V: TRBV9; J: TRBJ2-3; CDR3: CASSPRTFSSTDTQYF; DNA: TGTGCCAGCAGCCCACGGACGTTTTCTAGCACAGATACGCAGTATTTT
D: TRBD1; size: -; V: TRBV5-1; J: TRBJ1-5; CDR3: CASSLGQGTGQPQHF; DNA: TGCGCCAGCAGCTTGGGACAGGGTACTGGTCAGCCCCAGCATTTT
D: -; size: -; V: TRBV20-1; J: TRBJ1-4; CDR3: CSAPYRELFF; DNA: TGCAGTGCTCCCTACAGGGAACTGTTTTTT
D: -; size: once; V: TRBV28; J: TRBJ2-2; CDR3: CASSPRRGTGELFF; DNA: TGTGCCAGCAGTCCACGGAGGGGCACCGGGGAGCTGTTTTTT
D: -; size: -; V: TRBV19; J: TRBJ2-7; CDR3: CASSRPNSYEQYF; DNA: TGTGCCAGTAGTAGACCTAACTCCTACGAGCAGTACTTC
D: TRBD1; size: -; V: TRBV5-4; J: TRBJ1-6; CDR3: CASSLGGQGYSPLHF; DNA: TGTGCCAGCAGCTTGGGGGGACAGGGGTACTCACCCCTCCACTTT
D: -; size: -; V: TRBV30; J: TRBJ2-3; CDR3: CAWRRGITDTQYF; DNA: TGTGCCTGGAGACGGGGGATCACAGATACGCAGTATTTT
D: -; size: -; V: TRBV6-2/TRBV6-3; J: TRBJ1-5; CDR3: CASSYRPGTPNPLNQPQHF; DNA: TGTGCCAGCAGTTACCGCCCCGGGACACCGAACCCCCTCAATCAGCCCCAGCATTTT
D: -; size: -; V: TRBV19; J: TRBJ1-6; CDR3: CASTVSSYNSPLHF; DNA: TGTGCCAGTACCGTAAGCTCCTATAATTCACCCCTCCACTTT
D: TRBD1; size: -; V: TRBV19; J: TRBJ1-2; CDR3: CASRTQGTANYGYTF; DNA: TGTGCCAGTAGAACACAGGGGACAGCTAACTATGGCTACACCTTC
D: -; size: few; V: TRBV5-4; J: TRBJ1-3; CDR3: CASSVSSGNTIYF; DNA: TGTGCCAGCAGCGTTAGCTCTGGAAACACCATATATTTT
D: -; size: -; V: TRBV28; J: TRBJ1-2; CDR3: CASSPPGFEVGYTF; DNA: TGTGCCAGCAGTCCCCCAGGGTTCGAGGTAGGCTACACCTTC
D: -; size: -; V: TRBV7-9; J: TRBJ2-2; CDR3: CASSLFGSNTGELFF; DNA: TGTGCCAGCAGCTTATTCGGATCGAACACCGGGGAGCTGTTTTTT
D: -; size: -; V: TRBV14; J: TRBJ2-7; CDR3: CASSRQVFPYEQYF; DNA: TGTGCCAGCAGTCGACAGGTCTTCCCCTACGAGCAGTACTTC